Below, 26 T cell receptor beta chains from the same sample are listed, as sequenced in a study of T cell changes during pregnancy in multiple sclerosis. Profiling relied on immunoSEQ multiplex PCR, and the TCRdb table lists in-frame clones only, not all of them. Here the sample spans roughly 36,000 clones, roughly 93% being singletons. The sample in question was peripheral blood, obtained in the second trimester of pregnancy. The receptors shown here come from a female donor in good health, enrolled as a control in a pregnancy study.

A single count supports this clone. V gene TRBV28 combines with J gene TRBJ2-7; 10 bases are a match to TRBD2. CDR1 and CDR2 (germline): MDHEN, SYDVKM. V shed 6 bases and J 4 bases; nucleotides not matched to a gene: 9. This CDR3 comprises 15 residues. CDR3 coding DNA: TGTGCCAGCAGCCCATTTCTAGCGGGAGATTACGAGCAGTACTTC. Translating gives CASSPFLAGDYEQYF.

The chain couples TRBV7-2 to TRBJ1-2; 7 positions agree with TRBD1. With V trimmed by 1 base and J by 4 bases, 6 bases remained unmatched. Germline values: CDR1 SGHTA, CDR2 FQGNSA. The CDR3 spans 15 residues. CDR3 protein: CASSLGQGRGYGYTF. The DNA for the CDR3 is TGTGCCAGCAGCTTAGGACAGGGCCGAGGCTATGGCTACACCTTC.

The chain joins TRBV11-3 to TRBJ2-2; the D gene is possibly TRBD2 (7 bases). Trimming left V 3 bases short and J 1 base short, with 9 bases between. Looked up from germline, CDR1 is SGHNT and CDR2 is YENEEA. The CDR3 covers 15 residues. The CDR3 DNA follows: TGTGCCAGCAGCTTCGGGGGGCAGAACACCGGGGAGCTGTTTTTT. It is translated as CASSFGGQNTGELFF.

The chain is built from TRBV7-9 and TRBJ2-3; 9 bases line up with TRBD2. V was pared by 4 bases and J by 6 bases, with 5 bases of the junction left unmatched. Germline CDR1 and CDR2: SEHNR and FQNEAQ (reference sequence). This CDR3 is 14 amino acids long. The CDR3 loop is CASSSGTSHDTQYF. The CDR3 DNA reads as TGTGCCAGCAGCTCCGGGACTAGCCACGATACGCAGTATTTT.

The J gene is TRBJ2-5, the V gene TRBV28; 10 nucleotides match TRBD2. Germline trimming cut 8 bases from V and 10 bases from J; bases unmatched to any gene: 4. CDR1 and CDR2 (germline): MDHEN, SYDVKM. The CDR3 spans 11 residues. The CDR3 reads CASGLAGDQYF. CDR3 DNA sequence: TGTGCCAGCGGGCTAGCGGGGGACCAGTACTTC.

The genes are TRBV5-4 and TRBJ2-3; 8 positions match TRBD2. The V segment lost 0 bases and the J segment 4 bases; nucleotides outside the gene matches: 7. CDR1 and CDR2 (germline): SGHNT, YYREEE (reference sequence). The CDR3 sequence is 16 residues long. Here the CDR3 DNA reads TGTGCCAGCAGCTTGGATCCCACTAGCGGCGCAGATACGCAGTATTTT. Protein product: CASSLDPTSGADTQYF.

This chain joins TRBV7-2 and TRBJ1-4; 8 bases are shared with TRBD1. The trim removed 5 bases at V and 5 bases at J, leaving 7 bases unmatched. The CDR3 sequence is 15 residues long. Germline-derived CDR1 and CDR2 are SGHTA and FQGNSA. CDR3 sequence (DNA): TGTGCCAGCAGCCAGGCCAGGGGGCGGAATGAAAAACTGTTTTTT. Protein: CASSQARGRNEKLFF.

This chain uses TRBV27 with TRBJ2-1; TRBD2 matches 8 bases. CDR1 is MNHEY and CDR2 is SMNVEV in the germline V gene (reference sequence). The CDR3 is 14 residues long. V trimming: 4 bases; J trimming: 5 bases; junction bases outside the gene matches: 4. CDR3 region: CASSSGGLHNEQFF. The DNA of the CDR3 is TGTGCCAGCAGTTCGGGGGGGCTCCACAATGAGCAGTTCTTC.

CDR3 amino acids: CASSQDGAGSGLRYF. The CDR3 DNA follows: TGCGCCAGCAGCCAAGATGGGGCGGGGTCAGGACTCAGGTACTTC. The rearrangement joins TRBV4-3 to TRBJ2-5, with a possible D match to TRBD2 (6 bases). V was trimmed by 0 bases and J by 13 bases, leaving 21 bases between them. This CDR3 is 15 amino acids long. Germline V gene lookup returns CDR1 LGHNA and CDR2 YSLEER.

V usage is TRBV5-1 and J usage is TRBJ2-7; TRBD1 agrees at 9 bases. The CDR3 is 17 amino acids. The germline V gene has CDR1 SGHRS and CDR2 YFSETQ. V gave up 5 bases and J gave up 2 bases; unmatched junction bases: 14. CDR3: CASRPGTGPRGAYEQYF. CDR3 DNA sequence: TGCGCCAGCAGACCTGGGACAGGGCCTCGGGGCGCCTACGAGCAGTACTTC. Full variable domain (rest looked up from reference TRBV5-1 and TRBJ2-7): KAGVTQTPRYLIKTRGQQVTLSCSPISGHRSVSWYQQTPGQGLQFLFEYFSETQRNKGNFPGRFSGRQFSNSRSEMNVSTLELGDSALYLCASRPGTGPRGAYEQYFGPGTRLTVT.

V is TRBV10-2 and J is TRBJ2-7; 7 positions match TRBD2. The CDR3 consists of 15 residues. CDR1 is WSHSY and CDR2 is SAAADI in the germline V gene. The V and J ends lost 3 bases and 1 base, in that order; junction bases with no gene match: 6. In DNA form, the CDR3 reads TGCGCCAGCAGTGATAGACTAGCCGCTTCCTACGAGCAGTACTTC. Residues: CASSDRLAASYEQYF.

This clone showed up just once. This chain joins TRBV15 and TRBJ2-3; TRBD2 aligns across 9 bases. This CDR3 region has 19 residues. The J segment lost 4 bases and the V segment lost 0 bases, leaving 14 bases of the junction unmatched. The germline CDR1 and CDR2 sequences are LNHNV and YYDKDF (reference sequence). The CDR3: CATSRDRKVAGVIADTQYF. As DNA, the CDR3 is TGTGCCACCAGCAGAGATCGCAAGGTAGCGGGAGTCATCGCAGATACGCAGTATTTT.

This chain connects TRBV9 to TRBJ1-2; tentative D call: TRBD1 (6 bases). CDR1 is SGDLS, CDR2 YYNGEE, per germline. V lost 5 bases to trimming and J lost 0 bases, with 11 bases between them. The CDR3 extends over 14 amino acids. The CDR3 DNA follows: TGTGCCAGCAGTGAAGGGACAACTAACTATGGCTACACCTTC. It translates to CASSEGTTNYGYTF.

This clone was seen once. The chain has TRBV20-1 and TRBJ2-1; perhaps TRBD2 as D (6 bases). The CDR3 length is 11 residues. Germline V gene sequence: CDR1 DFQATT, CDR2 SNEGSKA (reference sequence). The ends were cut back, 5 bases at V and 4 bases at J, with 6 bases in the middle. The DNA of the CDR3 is TGCAGTGCTGGGACTTACAATGAGCAGTTCTTC. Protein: CSAGTYNEQFF.

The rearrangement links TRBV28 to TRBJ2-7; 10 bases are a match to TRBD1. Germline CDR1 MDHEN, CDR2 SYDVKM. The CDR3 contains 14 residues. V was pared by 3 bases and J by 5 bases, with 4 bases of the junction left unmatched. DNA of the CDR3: TGTGCCAGCAGTTTGTGGGACAGGGGAGACGAGCAGTACTTC. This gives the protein CASSLWDRGDEQYF.

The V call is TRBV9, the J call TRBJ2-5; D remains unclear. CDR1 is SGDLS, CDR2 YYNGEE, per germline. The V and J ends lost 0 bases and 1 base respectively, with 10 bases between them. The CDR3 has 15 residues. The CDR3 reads CASSVENWAQETQYF. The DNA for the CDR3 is TGTGCCAGCAGCGTAGAGAACTGGGCCCAAGAGACCCAGTACTTC.

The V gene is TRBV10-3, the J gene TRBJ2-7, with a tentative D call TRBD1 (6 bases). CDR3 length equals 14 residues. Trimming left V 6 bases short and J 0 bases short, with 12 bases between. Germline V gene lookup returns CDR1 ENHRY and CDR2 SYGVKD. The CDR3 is CAIRATGASYEQYF. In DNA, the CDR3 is TGTGCCATCAGGGCGACAGGCGCCTCCTACGAGCAGTACTTC.

The CDR3 region has the DNA TGTGCCAGCAGCCCCCTAGCGGGGGGCCGTCACGGGGAGCTGTTTTTT. Residues: CASSPLAGGRHGELFF. J is TRBJ2-2 and V is TRBV5-5; 11 nucleotides agree with TRBD2. The CDR3 spans 16 residues. Per the germline V gene, CDR1 is SGHKS and CDR2 is YYEKEE (reference sequence). With 4 bases clipped from V and 7 bases from J, the junction kept 9 bases outside the gene matches.

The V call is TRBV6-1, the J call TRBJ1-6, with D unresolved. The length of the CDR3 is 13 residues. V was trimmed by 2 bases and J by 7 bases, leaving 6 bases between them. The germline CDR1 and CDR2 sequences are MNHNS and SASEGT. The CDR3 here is CASSEQANSPLHF. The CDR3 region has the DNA TGTGCCAGCAGTGAACAGGCCAATTCACCCCTCCACTTT.

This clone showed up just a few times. The CDR3 sequence: CASRPSGTSVYNEQFF. CDR3 DNA sequence: TGTGCCAGCAGGCCTTCCGGGACTAGCGTCTACAATGAGCAGTTCTTC. The chain couples TRBV11-2 to TRBJ2-1, with 10 bases matching TRBD2. Trimming cost V 6 bases and J 3 bases; bases outside gene matches: 8. CDR1 is SGHAT and CDR2 is FQNNGV in the germline V gene. The CDR3 sequence is 16 residues long.

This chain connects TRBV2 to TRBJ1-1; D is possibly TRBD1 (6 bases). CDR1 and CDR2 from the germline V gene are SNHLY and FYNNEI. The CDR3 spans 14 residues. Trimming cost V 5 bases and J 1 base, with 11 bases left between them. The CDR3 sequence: CASSLQGRNTEAFF. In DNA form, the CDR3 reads TGTGCCAGCAGTCTACAGGGTAGGAACACTGAAGCTTTCTTT. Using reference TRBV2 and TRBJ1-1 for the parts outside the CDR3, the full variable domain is EPEVTQTPSHQVTQMGQEVILRCVPISNHLYFYWYRQILGQKVEFLVSFYNNEISEKSEIFDDQFSVERPDGSNFTLKIRSTKLEDSAMYFCASSLQGRNTEAFFGQGTRLTVV.

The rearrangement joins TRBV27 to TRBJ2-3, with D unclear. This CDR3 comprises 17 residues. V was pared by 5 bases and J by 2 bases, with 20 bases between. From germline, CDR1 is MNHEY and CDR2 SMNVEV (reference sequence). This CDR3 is CASSPWAFSAPTDTQYF. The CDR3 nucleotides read TGTGCCAGCAGTCCTTGGGCCTTCTCAGCCCCCACAGATACGCAGTATTTT.

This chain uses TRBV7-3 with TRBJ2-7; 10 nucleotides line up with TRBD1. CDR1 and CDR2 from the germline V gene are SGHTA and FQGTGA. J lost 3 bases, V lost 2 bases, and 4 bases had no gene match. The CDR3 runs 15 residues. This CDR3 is CASSLRRDRGYEQYF. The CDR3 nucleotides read TGTGCCAGCAGCTTACGTCGGGACAGGGGCTACGAGCAGTACTTC. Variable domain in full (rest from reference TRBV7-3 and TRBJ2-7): GAGVSQTPSNKVTEKGKYVELRCDPISGHTALYWYRQSLGQGPEFLIYFQGTGAADDSGLPNDRFFAVRPEGSVSTLKIQRTERGDSAVYLCASSLRRDRGYEQYFGPGTRLTVT.

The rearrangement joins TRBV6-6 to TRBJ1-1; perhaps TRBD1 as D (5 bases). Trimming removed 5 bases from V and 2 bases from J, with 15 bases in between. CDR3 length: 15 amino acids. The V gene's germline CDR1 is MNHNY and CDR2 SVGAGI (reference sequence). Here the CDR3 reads CASSQPDRANTEAFF. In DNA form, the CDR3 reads TGTGCCAGCAGTCAACCCGACAGAGCCAACACTGAAGCTTTCTTT.

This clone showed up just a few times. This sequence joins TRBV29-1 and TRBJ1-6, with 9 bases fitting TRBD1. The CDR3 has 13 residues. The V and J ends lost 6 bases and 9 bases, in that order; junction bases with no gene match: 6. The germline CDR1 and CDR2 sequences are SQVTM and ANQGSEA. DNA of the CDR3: TGCAGCGTACGGACAGGGGAAGGTTCACCCCTCCACTTT. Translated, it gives CSVRTGEGSPLHF.

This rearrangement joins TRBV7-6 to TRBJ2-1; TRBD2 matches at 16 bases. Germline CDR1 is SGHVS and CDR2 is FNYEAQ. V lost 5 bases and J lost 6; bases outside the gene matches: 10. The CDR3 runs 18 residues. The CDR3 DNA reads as TGTGCCAGCAGCCAAAGACCGGGACTAGCGGGAGGGCCCAATGAGCAGTTCTTC. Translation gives CASSQRPGLAGGPNEQFF.